The T cell receptor beta chain under discussion was sequenced for a study of cytomegalovirus exposure and HLA in healthy donors. Study observations and caveats: One later analysis reportedly identified an Asian-associated ancestry cluster that showed fewer N-insertions than the roughly 670-donor mean.

Of note for this clone: What it recognizes is unknown.

Amplification used 60 Vbeta primers and 13 Jbeta primers. Authors' analysis steps: Approximately 12 million of the roughly 80 million unique TCR beta chains counted in a later analysis were shared. Only in-frame clones appear in the TCRdb table, and some are missing; sequencing was by immunoSEQ multiplex PCR. V and J calls and clone size follow that table, whereas D and trimming were derived from the DNA. The table includes 150,000 to 200,000 clones, around 83% detected once. Trimming took 4 bases from V and 0 from J; bases not matched to a gene: 6. CDR3 size: 16 residues. Germline V lookup: CDR1 SGHRS, CDR2 YFSETQ.

The chain recombines TRBV5-1 with TRBJ2-2; 7 positions match TRBD2. This TCR derives from a man aged 45-65 years in good health and CMV-seronegative. The source material was PBMCs. Here the CDR3 DNA reads TGCGCCAGCAGCACCTCTAGCGGCGCGAACACCGGGGAGCTGTTTTTT. Translating it yields CASSTSSGANTGELFF.